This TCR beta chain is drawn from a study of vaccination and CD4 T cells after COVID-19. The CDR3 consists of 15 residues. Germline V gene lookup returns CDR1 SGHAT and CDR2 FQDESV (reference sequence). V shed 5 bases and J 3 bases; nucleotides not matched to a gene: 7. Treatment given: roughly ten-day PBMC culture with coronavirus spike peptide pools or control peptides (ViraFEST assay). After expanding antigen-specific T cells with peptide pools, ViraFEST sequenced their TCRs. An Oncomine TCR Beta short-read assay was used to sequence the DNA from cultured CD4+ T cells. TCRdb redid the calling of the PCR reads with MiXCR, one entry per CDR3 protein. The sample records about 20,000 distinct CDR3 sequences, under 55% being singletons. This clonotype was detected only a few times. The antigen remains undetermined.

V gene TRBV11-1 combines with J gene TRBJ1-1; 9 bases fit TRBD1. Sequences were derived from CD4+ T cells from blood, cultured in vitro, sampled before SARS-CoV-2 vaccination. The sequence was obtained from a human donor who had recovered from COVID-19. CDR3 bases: TGTGCCAGCAGCGGAATACAGGGGGCAGACACTGAAGCTTTCTTT. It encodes CASSGIQGADTEAFF.